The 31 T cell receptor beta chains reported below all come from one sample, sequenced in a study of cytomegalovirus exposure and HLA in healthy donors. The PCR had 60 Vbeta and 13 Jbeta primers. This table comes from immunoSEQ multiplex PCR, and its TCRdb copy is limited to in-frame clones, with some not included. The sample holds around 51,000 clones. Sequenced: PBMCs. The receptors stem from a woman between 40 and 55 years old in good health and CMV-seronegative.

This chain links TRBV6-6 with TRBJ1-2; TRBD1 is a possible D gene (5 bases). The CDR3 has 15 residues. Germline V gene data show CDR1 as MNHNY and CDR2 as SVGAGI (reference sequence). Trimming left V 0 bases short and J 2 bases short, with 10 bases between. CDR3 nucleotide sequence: TGTGCCAGCAGTTACTCTGTTGGGGGGAACTATGGCTACACCTTC. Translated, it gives CASSYSVGGNYGYTF.

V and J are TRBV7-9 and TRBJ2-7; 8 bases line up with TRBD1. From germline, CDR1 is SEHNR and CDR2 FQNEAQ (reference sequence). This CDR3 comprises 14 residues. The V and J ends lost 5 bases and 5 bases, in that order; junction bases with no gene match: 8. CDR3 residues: CASSITGGSDEQYF. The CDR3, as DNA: TGTGCCAGCAGCATTACAGGGGGAAGCGACGAGCAGTACTTC.

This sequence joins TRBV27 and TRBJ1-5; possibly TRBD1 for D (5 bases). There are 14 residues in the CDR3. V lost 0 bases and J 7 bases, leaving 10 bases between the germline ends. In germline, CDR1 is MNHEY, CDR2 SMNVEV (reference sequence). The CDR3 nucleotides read TGTGCCAGCAGTTTATCCCAAGGGGAACAGCCCCAGCATTTT. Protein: CASSLSQGEQPQHF.

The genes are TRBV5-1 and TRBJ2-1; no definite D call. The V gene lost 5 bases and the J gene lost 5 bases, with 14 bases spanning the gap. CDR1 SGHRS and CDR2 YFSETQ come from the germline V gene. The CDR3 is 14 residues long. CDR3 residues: CASRNKAIDNEQFF. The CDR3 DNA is TGCGCCAGCAGAAACAAAGCGATCGACAATGAGCAGTTCTTC.

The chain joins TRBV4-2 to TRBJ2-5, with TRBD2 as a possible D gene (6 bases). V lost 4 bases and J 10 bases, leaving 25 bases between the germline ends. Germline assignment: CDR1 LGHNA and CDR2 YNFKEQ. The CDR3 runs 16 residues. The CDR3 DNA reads TGTGCCAGCAGCCCTACCGGGACTTCCCCCTTTCGGGGCCAGTACTTC. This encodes CASSPTGTSPFRGQYF.

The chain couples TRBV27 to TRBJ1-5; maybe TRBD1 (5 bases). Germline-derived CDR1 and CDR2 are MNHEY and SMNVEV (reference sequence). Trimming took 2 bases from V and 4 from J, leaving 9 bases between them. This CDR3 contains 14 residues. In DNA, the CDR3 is TGTGCCAGCAGTTTACGGGGGTCGAATCAGCCCCAGCATTTT. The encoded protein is CASSLRGSNQPQHF.

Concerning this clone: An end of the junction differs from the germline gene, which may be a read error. CDR3 sequence reads: CAGSVRVEYNSPLHF. The CDR3, as DNA: TGTGCCGGGAGTGTCAGGGTCGAATATAATTCACCCCTCCACTTT. This sequence joins TRBV30 and TRBJ1-6, with D possibly matching TRBD1 (5 bases). The V gene's germline CDR1 is GTSNPN and CDR2 SVGIG (reference sequence). The CDR3 length is 15 residues. Full variable domain (missing parts from reference TRBV30 and TRBJ1-6): SQTIHQWPATLVQPVGSPLSLECTVEGTSNPNLYWYRQAAGRGLQLLFYSVGIGQISSEVPQNLSASRPQDRQFILSSKKLLLSDSGFYLCAGSVRVEYNSPLHFGNGTRLTVT.

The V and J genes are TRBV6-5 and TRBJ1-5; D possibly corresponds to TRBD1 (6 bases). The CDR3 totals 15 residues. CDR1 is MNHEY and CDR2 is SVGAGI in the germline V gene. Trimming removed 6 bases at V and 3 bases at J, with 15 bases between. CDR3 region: CASSLTGYDNQPQHF. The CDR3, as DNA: TGTGCCAGCAGCCTCACAGGGTATGACAATCAGCCCCAGCATTTT.

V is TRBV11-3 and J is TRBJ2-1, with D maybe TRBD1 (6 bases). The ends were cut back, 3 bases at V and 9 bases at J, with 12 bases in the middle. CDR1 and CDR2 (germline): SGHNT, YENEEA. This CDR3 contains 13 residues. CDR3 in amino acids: CASSFTGIGEQFF. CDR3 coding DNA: TGTGCCAGCAGCTTCACAGGGATCGGTGAGCAGTTCTTC.

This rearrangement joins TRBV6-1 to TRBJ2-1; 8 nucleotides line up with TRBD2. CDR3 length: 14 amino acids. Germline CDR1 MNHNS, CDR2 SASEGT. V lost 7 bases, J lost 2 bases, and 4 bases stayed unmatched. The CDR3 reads CASKSGGTYNEQFF. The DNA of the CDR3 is TGTGCCAGCAAGAGCGGGGGTACCTACAATGAGCAGTTCTTC.

The CDR3 loop reads CASSFYERGGYEQYF. The CDR3 coding sequence is TGTGCCAGCAGTTTCTACGAGCGGGGGGGCTACGAGCAGTACTTC. The chain joins TRBV28 to TRBJ2-7; the match to TRBD2 covers 10 bases. Germline CDR1 and CDR2: MDHEN and SYDVKM. The CDR3 sequence is 15 residues long. V lost 3 bases and J lost 3; bases outside the gene matches: 5.

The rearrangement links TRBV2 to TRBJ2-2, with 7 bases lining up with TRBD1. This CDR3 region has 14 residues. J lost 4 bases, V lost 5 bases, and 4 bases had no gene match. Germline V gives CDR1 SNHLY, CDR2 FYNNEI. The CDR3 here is CASSPTGVTGELFF. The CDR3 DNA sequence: TGTGCCAGCAGTCCAACAGGGGTCACCGGGGAGCTGTTTTTT. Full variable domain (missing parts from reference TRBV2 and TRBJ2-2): EPEVTQTPSHQVTQMGQEVILRCVPISNHLYFYWYRQILGQKVEFLVSFYNNEISEKSEIFDDQFSVERPDGSNFTLKIRSTKLEDSAMYFCASSPTGVTGELFFGEGSRLTVL.

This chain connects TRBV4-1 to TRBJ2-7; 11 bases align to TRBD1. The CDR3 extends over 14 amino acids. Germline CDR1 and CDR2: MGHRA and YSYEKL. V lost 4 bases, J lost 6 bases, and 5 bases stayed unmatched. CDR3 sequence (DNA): TGCGCCAGCAGCCGACCGGGACAGGGGGTCGAGCAGTACTTC. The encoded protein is CASSRPGQGVEQYF.

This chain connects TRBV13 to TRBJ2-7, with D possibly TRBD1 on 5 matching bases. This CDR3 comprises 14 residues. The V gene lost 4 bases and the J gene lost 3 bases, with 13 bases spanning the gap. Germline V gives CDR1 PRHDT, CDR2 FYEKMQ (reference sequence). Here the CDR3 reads CASSSRAHDYEQYF. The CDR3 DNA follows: TGTGCCAGCAGCTCCAGGGCCCATGACTACGAGCAGTACTTC.

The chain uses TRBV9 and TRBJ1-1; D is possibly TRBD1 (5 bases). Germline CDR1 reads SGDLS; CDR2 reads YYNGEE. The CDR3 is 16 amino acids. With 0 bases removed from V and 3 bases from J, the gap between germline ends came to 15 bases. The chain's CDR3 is CASSVGQGGGHTEAFF. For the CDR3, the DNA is TGTGCCAGCAGCGTAGGCCAGGGCGGGGGTCACACTGAAGCTTTCTTT.

As DNA, the CDR3 is TGCGCCAGCAGCCCTGGGACACCTCAAGAGACCCAGTACTTC. The encoded protein is CASSPGTPQETQYF. This chain uses TRBV5-1 with TRBJ2-5; tentatively, D is TRBD1 (6 bases). The CDR3 length is 14 residues. V lost 4 bases and J lost 2, with 12 bases in between. Germline CDR1 is SGHRS and CDR2 is YFSETQ.

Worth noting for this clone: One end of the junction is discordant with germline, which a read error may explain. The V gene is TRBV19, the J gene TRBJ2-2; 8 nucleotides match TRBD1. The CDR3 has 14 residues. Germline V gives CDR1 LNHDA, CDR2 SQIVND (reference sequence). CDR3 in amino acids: CASSVRQGNGELFF. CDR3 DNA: TGTGCTAGTAGTGTCCGACAGGGGAACGGGGAGCTGTTTTTT.

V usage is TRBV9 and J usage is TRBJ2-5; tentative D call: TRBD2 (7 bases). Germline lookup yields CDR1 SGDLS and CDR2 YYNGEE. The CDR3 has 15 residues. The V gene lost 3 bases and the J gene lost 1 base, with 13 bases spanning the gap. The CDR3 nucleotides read TGTGCCAGCAGCGCTTTGGGGGGGCCCCAAGAGACCCAGTACTTC. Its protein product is CASSALGGPQETQYF.

The CDR3 reads CASSGAGANEKLFF. The CDR3, as DNA: TGTGCCAGCAGCGGAGCAGGGGCCAATGAAAAACTGTTTTTT. The chain carries TRBV5-6 and TRBJ1-4; maybe TRBD1 (6 bases). Looked up from germline, CDR1 is SGHDT and CDR2 is YYEEEE. V gave up 4 bases and J gave up 5 bases, with 12 bases separating them. The CDR3 totals 14 residues.

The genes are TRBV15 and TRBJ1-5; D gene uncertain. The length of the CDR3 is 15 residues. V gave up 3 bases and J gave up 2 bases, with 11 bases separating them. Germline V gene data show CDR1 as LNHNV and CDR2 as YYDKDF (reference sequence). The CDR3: CATSSLDQGNQPQHF. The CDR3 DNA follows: TGTGCCACCAGCAGTCTCGATCAGGGCAATCAGCCCCAGCATTTT. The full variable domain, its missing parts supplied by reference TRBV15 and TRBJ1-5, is DAMVIQNPRYQVTQFGKPVTLSCSQTLNHNVMYWYQQKSSQAPKLLFHYYDKDFNNEADTPDNFQSRRPNTSFCFLDIRSPGLGDTAMYLCATSSLDQGNQPQHFGDGTRLSIL.

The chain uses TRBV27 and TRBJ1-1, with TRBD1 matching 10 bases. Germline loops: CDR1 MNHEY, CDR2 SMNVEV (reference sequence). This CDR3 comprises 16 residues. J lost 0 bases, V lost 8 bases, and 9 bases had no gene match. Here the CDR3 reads CASWGTGAYMNTEAFF. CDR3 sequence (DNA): TGTGCCAGCTGGGGGACAGGGGCCTATATGAACACTGAAGCTTTCTTT.

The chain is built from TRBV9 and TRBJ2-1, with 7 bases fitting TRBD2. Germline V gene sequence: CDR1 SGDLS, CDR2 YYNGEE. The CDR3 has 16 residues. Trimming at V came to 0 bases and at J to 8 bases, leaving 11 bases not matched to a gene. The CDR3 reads CASSVAGGGLHHEQFF. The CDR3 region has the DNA TGTGCCAGCAGCGTAGCTGGGGGGGGACTTCACCATGAGCAGTTCTTC.

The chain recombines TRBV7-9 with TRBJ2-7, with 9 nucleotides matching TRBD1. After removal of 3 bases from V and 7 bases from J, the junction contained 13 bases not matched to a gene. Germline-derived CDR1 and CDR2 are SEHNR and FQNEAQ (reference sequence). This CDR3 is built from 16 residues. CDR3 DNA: TGTGCCAGCAGCTTTTCGGGCGGACAGGGGCTGAGTGAGCAGTACTTC. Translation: CASSFSGGQGLSEQYF.

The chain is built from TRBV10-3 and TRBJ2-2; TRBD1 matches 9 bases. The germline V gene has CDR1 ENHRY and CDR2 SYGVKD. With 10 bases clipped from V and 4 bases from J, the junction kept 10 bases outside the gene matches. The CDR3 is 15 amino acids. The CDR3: CATTGGAFSTGELFF. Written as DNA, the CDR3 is TGTGCCACCACAGGGGGCGCGTTCAGCACCGGGGAGCTGTTTTTT.

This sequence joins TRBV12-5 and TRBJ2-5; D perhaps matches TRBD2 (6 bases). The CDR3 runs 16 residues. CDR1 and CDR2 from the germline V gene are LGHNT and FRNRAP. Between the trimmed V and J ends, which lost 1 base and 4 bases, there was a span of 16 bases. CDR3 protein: CASGLASGGGGETQYF. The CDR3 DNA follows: TGTGCTAGTGGTTTGGCTTCCGGGGGAGGAGGAGAGACCCAGTACTTC.

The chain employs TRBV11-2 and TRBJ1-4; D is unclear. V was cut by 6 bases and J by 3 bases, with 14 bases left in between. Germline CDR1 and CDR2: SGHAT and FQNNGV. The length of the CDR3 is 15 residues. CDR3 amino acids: CASRRPGVANEKLFF. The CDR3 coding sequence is TGTGCCAGCAGACGCCCCGGGGTTGCTAATGAAAAACTGTTTTTT.

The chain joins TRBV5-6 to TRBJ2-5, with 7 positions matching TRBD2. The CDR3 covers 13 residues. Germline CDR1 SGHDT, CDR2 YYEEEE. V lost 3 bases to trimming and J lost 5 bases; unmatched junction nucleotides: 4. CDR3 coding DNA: TGTGCCAGCAGCTCCCGGGGGGTGGAGACCCAGTACTTC. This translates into CASSSRGVETQYF.

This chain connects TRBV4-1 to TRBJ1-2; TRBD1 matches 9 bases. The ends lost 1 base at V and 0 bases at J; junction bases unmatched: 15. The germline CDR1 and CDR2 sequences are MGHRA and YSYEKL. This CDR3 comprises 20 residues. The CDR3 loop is CASSQARSGTGSLTNYGYTF. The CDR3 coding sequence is TGCGCCAGCAGCCAAGCTCGATCCGGGACAGGGTCCCTCACTAACTATGGCTACACCTTC.

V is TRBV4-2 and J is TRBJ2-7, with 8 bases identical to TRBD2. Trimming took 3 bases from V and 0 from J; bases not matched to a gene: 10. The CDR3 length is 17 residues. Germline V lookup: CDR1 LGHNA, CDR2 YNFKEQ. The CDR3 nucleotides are TGTGCCAGCAGCCATCTCGCGGGGGGCCAGAGCTCCTACGAGCAGTACTTC. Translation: CASSHLAGGQSSYEQYF.

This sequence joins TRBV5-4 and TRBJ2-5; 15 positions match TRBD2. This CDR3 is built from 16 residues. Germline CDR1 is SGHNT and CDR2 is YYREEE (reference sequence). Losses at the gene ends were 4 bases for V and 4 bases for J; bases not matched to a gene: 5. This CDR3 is CASSQGLAGGRETQYF. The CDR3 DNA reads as TGTGCCAGCAGCCAGGGACTAGCGGGAGGCAGAGAGACCCAGTACTTC.

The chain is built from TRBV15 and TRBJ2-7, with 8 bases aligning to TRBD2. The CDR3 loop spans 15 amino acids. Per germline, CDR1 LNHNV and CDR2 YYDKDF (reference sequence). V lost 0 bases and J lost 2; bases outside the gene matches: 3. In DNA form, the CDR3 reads TGTGCCACCAGCAGAGATCCGGGAGGGACCTACGAGCAGTACTTC. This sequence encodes CATSRDPGGTYEQYF. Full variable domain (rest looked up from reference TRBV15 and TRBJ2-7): DAMVIQNPRYQVTQFGKPVTLSCSQTLNHNVMYWYQQKSSQAPKLLFHYYDKDFNNEADTPDNFQSRRPNTSFCFLDIRSPGLGDTAMYLCATSRDPGGTYEQYFGPGTRLTVT.